This T cell receptor beta chain was observed in a study of blood T cell repertoires in COVID-19. Measured with immunoSEQ multiplex PCR; TCRdb has only the in-frame clones, and not every one. Among approximately 110,000 clones listed, 65% to 85% were seen once. Germline CDR1 is SGHTS and CDR2 is YDEGEE. V was clipped by 1 base and J by 4 bases, with 12 bases between them. The CDR3 consists of 15 residues. The receptor was isolated from a woman in her 70s with acute or convalescent COVID-19. Sequencing was carried out using peripheral blood. V gene TRBV5-8 combines with J gene TRBJ2-1, with D perhaps matching TRBD2 (6 bases). DNA for the CDR3: TGTGCCAGCAGCTTGAGGCCTAGCGCTTACAATGAGCAGTTCTTC. Protein product: CASSLRPSAYNEQFF.